The 15 T cell receptor beta chains given below trace back to one sample, sequenced in a study of cytomegalovirus exposure and HLA in healthy donors. Researchers ran the PCR with 60 Vbeta and 13 Jbeta primers. Clones were read by immunoSEQ multiplex PCR, and TCRdb kept only the in-frame ones, dropping some. Here the sample spans fewer than 150,000 clones, under 80% being singletons. Material: PBMCs. These receptors came from a woman aged 50 to 60 in good health and CMV-seropositive.

The chain carries TRBV5-1 and TRBJ2-2, with D perhaps TRBD1 (6 bases). The CDR3 is 14 residues long. V lost 4 bases and J lost 3, with 10 bases in between. The germline CDR1 and CDR2 sequences are SGHRS and YFSETQ. CDR3 in DNA: TGCGCCAGCAGCAACAGGGATGACACCGGGGAGCTGTTTTTT. Its translation: CASSNRDDTGELFF.

The rearrangement joins TRBV7-2 to TRBJ2-3; 10 bases agree with TRBD2. Trimming removed 1 base from V and 2 bases from J; junction bases left unmatched: 12. Germline V gene lookup returns CDR1 SGHTA and CDR2 FQGNSA. This CDR3 comprises 19 residues. The CDR3 loop is CASSLGPPGLAKYTDTQYF. The CDR3 region has the DNA TGTGCCAGCAGCTTAGGGCCTCCGGGACTAGCGAAATACACAGATACGCAGTATTTT.

The chain couples TRBV30 to TRBJ2-7, with 10 nucleotides matching TRBD1. The CDR3 extends over 16 amino acids. The trim removed 2 bases at V and 6 bases at J, leaving 13 bases unmatched. Per germline, CDR1 GTSNPN and CDR2 SVGIG (reference sequence). CDR3 in amino acids: CAWSLNRQGARREQYF. The CDR3, as DNA: TGTGCCTGGAGTCTTAACAGACAGGGGGCTCGTCGCGAGCAGTACTTC.

The V and J genes are TRBV25-1 and TRBJ2-3; D is ambiguous. Germline V CDR1 and CDR2: MGHDK, SYGVNS. The CDR3 covers 12 residues. With 4 bases removed from V and 3 bases from J, the gap between germline ends came to 5 bases. CDR3 protein: CASSAKTDTQYF. The CDR3 coding sequence is TGTGCCAGCAGTGCCAAAACAGATACGCAGTATTTT.

The rearrangement links TRBV28 to TRBJ1-2; 8 bases match TRBD1. V lost 6 bases and J lost 2; bases outside the gene matches: 5. The CDR3 is 14 amino acids. Germline-derived CDR1 and CDR2 are MDHEN and SYDVKM. The CDR3 nucleotides read TGTGCCAGCAGCGATGACAGGGGCAACTATGGCTACACCTTC. Its protein product is CASSDDRGNYGYTF.

The gene calls are TRBV7-9 and TRBJ2-2, with 8 nucleotides matching TRBD1. The CDR3 sequence is 16 residues long. Germline values: CDR1 SEHNR, CDR2 FQNEAQ (reference sequence). With V trimmed by 5 bases and J by 5 bases, 10 bases remained unmatched. In DNA, the CDR3 is TGTGCCAGCAGCGCGACAACAGGGGGTTGGACCGGGGAGCTGTTTTTT. It yields the protein CASSATTGGWTGELFF. Looking up the rest from reference TRBV7-9 and TRBJ2-2 gives the full variable domain: DTGVSQNPRHKITKRGQNVTFRCDPISEHNRLYWYRQTLGQGPEFLTYFQNEAQLEKSRLLSDRFSAERPKGSFSTLEIQRTEQGDSAMYLCASSATTGGWTGELFFGEGSRLTVL.

The chain recombines TRBV5-1 with TRBJ2-7, with D perhaps TRBD1 (6 bases). This CDR3 region has 13 residues. The V and J ends lost 4 bases and 4 bases respectively, with 12 bases between them. Germline-derived CDR1 and CDR2 are SGHRS and YFSETQ. CDR3 sequence: CASSDQQGYEQYF. The CDR3 DNA follows: TGCGCCAGCAGCGACCAACAGGGTTACGAGCAGTACTTC.

This clone was detected a few times. The chain combines TRBV5-1 with TRBJ1-2; weak D call: TRBD1 (6 bases). This CDR3 comprises 14 residues. The V gene's germline CDR1 is SGHRS and CDR2 YFSETQ. V gave up 2 bases and J gave up 1 base, with 9 bases separating them. The CDR3 sequence is CASSLQGSNYGYTF. CDR3 coding DNA: TGCGCCAGCAGCTTACAGGGAAGTAACTATGGCTACACCTTC.

This clone turned up a few times. This rearrangement joins TRBV7-2 to TRBJ2-7, with 9 bases aligning to TRBD1. The V gene end was trimmed by 2 bases and the J gene end by 3 bases; junction bases not matched to a gene: 2. This CDR3 has 14 residues. CDR1 SGHTA and CDR2 FQGNSA come from the germline V gene. CDR3 region: CASSLLGQGYEQYF. The CDR3 nucleotides read TGTGCCAGCAGCTTATTGGGACAGGGCTACGAGCAGTACTTC.

The table lists this clone with a count of one. The V gene is TRBV7-9, the J gene TRBJ1-1; 12 bases line up with TRBD1. Per the germline V gene, CDR1 is SEHNR and CDR2 is FQNEAQ (reference sequence). The CDR3 has 15 amino acids. V lost 5 bases to trimming and J lost 13 bases; unmatched junction nucleotides: 14. The DNA for the CDR3 is TGTGCCAGCAGCCCCCCCGGGGACAGGGGGCAGTCAGGTTTCTTT. This sequence encodes CASSPPGDRGQSGFF.

The V call is TRBV4-2, the J call TRBJ2-5; the match to TRBD2 covers 10 bases. Trimming at V came to 1 base and at J to 0 bases, leaving 2 bases not matched to a gene. This CDR3 has 16 residues. Germline CDR1 reads LGHNA; CDR2 reads YNFKEQ. CDR3 DNA sequence: TGTGCCAGCAGCCAAGCTAGCGGGAGCCACCAAGAGACCCAGTACTTC. It encodes CASSQASGSHQETQYF.

The rearrangement links TRBV27 to TRBJ1-5; 10 nucleotides line up with TRBD1. This CDR3 is built from 16 residues. Germline V gene sequence: CDR1 MNHEY, CDR2 SMNVEV (reference sequence). V shed 8 bases, J shed 2 bases, and the junction held 9 bases outside the gene matches. CDR3 residues: CASGYNGQGGNQPQHF. The CDR3 DNA reads as TGTGCCAGCGGATACAACGGACAGGGGGGCAATCAGCCCCAGCATTTT.

The V and J genes are TRBV18 and TRBJ1-2; no reliable D call. V gave up 2 bases and J gave up 0 bases, with 10 bases separating them. This CDR3 spans 15 amino acids. Germline V lookup: CDR1 KGHSH, CDR2 LQKENI. The CDR3 region has the DNA TGTGCCAGCTCACCAGCGGCAGCTACTAACTATGGCTACACCTTC. The encoded protein is CASSPAAATNYGYTF.

The rearrangement joins TRBV7-2 to TRBJ1-1, with a tentative D call TRBD1 (6 bases). Between the trimmed V and J ends, which lost 5 bases and 1 base, there was a span of 14 bases. The CDR3 totals 15 residues. Germline V gives CDR1 SGHTA, CDR2 FQGNSA. CDR3 in amino acids: CASSPTPDRNTEAFF. The CDR3 DNA reads as TGTGCCAGCAGCCCTACCCCGGACAGGAACACTGAAGCTTTCTTT.

The J gene is TRBJ1-1, the V gene TRBV4-3, with D unresolved. This CDR3 has 15 residues. V was cut by 0 bases and J by 4 bases, with 12 bases left in between. Germline CDR1 is LGHNA and CDR2 is YSLEER. The CDR3 protein is CASSQDPAGITEAFF. The CDR3 bases are TGCGCCAGCAGCCAAGATCCCGCGGGGATCACTGAAGCTTTCTTT.